A single sample gave rise to the 12 T cell receptor beta chains below, sequenced in a study of T cells after yellow fever vaccination. TCRdb fed the 5' RACE reads into MiXCR, producing one record per CDR3 protein. The sample records about 320,000 distinct CDR3 sequences, about 6.9% being singletons. Here the sequenced sample was PBMCs, taken 35 to 50 days after the first yellow fever vaccination. These TCRs come from a young man who received the YFV17D yellow fever vaccine.

The chain employs TRBV5-1 and TRBJ1-4, with TRBD1 as a possible D gene (6 bases). Deletions cut 7 bases from V and 4 bases from J, with 14 bases between. CDR1 and CDR2 (germline): SGHRS, YFSETQ. The CDR3 spans 14 residues. CDR3 in amino acids: CASSPGAGNEKLFF. CDR3 bases: TGCGCCAGCTCTCCGGGGGCCGGTAATGAAAAACTGTTTTTT.

The rearrangement uses TRBV4-2 and TRBJ2-7; weak D call: TRBD1 (5 bases). Germline CDR1 LGHNA, CDR2 YNFKEQ. Trimming removed 4 bases from V and 0 bases from J, with 19 bases in between. The CDR3 extends over 17 amino acids. The CDR3 here is CASSRRGHTGSSYEQYF. The CDR3 bases are TGTGCCAGCAGCCGAAGGGGCCATACTGGTAGCTCCTACGAGCAGTACTTC.

This clonotype was seen only a few times. V and J are TRBV4-3 and TRBJ1-4; D is uncertain. This CDR3 is built from 18 residues. Germline CDR1 and CDR2: LGHNA and YSLEER. V gave up 0 bases and J gave up 5 bases, with 19 bases separating them. The CDR3 spells CASSQDGSDGRENEKLFF. CDR3 in DNA: TGCGCCAGCAGCCAAGATGGCTCGGACGGACGGGAAAATGAAAAACTGTTTTTT.

This clonotype occurred a few times. The DNA of the CDR3 is TGCAGTGCTAGATCGGGGGCAGGGTGGGTCCACGAGCAGTACTTC. Its translation is CSARSGAGWVHEQYF. The V and J genes are TRBV20-1 and TRBJ2-7, with D perhaps TRBD1 or TRBD2 (6 bases each). Germline V gene sequence: CDR1 DFQATT, CDR2 SNEGSKA (reference sequence). The CDR3 runs to 15 residues. Deletions cut 2 bases from V and 5 bases from J, with 19 bases between.

This clonotype was seen a few times. The chain links TRBV20-1 to TRBJ2-1; D remains unclear. The CDR3 contains 13 residues. Germline lookup yields CDR1 DFQATT and CDR2 SNEGSKA (reference sequence). V gave up 5 bases and J gave up 0 bases, with 8 bases separating them. The CDR3 spells CSARPSSYNEQFF. The CDR3 DNA follows: TGCAGTGCTCGACCGAGCTCCTACAATGAGCAGTTCTTC.

This clonotype was recorded at least ten times. The chain recombines TRBV29-1 with TRBJ1-2; tentative D call: TRBD1 (6 bases). The V gene's germline CDR1 is SQVTM and CDR2 ANQGSEA. This CDR3 region has 14 residues. V lost 3 bases and J 6 bases, leaving 17 bases between the germline ends. The CDR3, as DNA: TGCAGCGTTGATGGGGGGCTGACAGTCCATGGCTACACCTTC. Protein product: CSVDGGLTVHGYTF. Full variable domain (rest looked up from reference TRBV29-1 and TRBJ1-2): SAVISQKPSRDICQRGTSLTIQCQVDSQVTMMFWYRQQPGQSLTLIATANQGSEATYESGFVIDKFPISRPNLTFSTLTVSNMSPEDSSIYLCSVDGGLTVHGYTFGSGTRLTVV.

This clonotype was detected many times. This chain joins TRBV20-1 and TRBJ2-4; 8 bases map to TRBD2. CDR3 length equals 14 residues. The V segment lost 6 bases and the J segment 4 bases; nucleotides outside the gene matches: 8. Germline loops: CDR1 DFQATT, CDR2 SNEGSKA (reference sequence). The CDR3 DNA is TGCAGTGCCCCGGGGGGGGCCGTAAAAAACATTCAGTACTTC. Translated, it gives CSAPGGAVKNIQYF.

There are many counts of this clonotype. J is TRBJ2-3 and V is TRBV11-2; no clear D gene. CDR1 and CDR2 (germline): SGHAT, FQNNGV. Between the trimmed V and J ends, which lost 1 base and 2 bases, there was a span of 4 bases. The CDR3 consists of 13 residues. CDR3: CASSLGYTDTQYF. DNA of the CDR3: TGTGCCAGCAGCTTAGGATACACAGATACGCAGTATTTT.

This chain uses TRBV9 with TRBJ2-2; weak D call: TRBD2 (5 bases). Germline assignment: CDR1 SGDLS and CDR2 YYNGEE. CDR3 size: 15 residues. With 0 bases removed from V and 1 base from J, the gap between germline ends came to 7 bases. In nucleotides, the CDR3 is TGTGCCAGCAGCGTAGGAGCGGAGAACACCGGGGAGCTGTTTTTT. As protein: CASSVGAENTGELFF.

This clonotype was seen only a few times. The chain has TRBV6-5 and TRBJ2-2, with D unclear. V dropped 4 bases and J dropped 0 bases, with 12 bases sitting between them. The germline CDR1 and CDR2 sequences are MNHEY and SVGAGI. The CDR3 runs 16 residues. The DNA of the CDR3 is TGTGCCAGCAGTTGGGCCAGCCAAGCGAACACCGGGGAGCTGTTTTTT. Translation gives CASSWASQANTGELFF.

There are a few counts of this clonotype. J is TRBJ1-1 and V is TRBV29-1, with D unresolved. Trimming removed 1 base from V and 1 base from J, with 4 bases in between. The CDR3 runs to 12 residues. Germline V gives CDR1 SQVTM, CDR2 ANQGSEA. The CDR3 spells CSVEAQNTEAFF. CDR3 DNA sequence: TGCAGCGTTGAAGCCCAGAACACTGAAGCTTTCTTT.

There are many counts of this clonotype. V gene TRBV7-2 combines with J gene TRBJ1-2; 10 bases fit TRBD1. The germline CDR1 and CDR2 sequences are SGHTA and FQGNSA. CDR3 length: 14 residues. With 3 bases clipped from V and 4 bases from J, the junction kept 2 bases outside the gene matches. CDR3 in amino acids: CASSLDRGTYGYTF. DNA of the CDR3: TGTGCCAGCAGCTTGGACAGGGGGACCTATGGCTACACCTTC.